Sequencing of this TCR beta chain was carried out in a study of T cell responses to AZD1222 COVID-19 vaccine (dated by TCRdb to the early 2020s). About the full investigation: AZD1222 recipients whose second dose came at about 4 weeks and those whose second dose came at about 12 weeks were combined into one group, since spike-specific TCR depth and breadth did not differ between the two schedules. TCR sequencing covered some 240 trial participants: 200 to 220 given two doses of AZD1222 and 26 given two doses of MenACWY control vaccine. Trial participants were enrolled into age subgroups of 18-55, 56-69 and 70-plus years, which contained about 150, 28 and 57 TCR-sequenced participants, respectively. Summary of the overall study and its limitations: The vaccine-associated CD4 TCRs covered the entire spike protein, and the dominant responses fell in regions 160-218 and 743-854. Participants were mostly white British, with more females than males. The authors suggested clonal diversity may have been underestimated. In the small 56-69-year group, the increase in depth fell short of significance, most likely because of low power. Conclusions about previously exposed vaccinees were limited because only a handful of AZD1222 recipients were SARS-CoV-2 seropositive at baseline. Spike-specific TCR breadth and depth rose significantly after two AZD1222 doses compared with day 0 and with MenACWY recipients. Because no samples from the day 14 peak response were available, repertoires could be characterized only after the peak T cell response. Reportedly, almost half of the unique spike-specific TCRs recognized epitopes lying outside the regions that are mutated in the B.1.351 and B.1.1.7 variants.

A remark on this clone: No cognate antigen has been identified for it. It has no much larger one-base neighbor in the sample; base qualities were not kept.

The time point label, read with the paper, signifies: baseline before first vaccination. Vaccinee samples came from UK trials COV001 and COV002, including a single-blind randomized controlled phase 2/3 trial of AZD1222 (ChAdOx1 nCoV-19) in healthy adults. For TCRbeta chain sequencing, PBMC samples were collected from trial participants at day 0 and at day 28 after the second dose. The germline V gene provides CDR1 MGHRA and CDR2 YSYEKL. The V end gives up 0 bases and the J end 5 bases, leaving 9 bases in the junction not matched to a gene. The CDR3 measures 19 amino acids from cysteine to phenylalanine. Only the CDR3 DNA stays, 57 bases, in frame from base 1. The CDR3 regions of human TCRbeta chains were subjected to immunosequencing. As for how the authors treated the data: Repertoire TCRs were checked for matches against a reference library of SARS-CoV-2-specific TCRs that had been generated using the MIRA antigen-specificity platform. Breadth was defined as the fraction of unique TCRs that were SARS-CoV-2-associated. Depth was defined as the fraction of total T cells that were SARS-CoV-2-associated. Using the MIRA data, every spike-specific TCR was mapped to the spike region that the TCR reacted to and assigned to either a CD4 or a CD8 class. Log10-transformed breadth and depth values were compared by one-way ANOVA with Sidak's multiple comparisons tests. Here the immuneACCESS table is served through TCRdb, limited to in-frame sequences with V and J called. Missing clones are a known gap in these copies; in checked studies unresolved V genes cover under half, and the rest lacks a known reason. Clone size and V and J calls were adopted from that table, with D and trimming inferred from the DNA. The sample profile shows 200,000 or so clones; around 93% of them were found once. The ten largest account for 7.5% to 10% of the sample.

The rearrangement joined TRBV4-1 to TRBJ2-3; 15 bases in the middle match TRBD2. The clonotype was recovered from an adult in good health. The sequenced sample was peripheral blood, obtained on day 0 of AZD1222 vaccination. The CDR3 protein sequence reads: CASSQDKGLAGGSGDTQYF. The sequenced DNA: TGCGCCAGCAGCCAAGATAAGGGACTAGCGGGAGGCTCTGGAGATACGCAGTATTTT.